This TCR beta chain was sequenced for a study of blood T cell repertoires in COVID-19. Study-level information: Spain, Italy and the United States supplied samples that represented acute and convalescent COVID-19. Sources were T cells, B-cell-depleted T cells, or PBMCs; the material itself was cDNA or gDNA.

In the authors' workflow: Amplification of reference gene primers provided the estimated nucleated cell counts. Measured with immunoSEQ multiplex PCR; TCRdb has only the in-frame clones, and not every one. Clonal size and the V and J genes are those of that table, whereas D and trimming came from the DNA. Here the sample spans around 280,000 clones, just under 85% being singletons. This TCR was sampled from a woman between 50 and 59 years old with active or convalescent COVID-19. Specimen: peripheral blood.

In nucleotides, the CDR3 is TGTGCCAGCAGTTACTCGAATACGAGGGGACTAGCGACGTTCTTC. Its protein product is CASSYSNTRGLATFF. The chain couples TRBV6-5 to TRBJ2-1, with 10 bases that match TRBD2. CDR1 is MNHEY and CDR2 is SVGAGI in the germline V gene. CDR3 length equals 15 residues. J gave up 15 bases and V 0 bases, and 11 bases lay outside the gene matches.